This T cell receptor (beta chain) was recovered during a study of persistence of HIV-infected CD4 T cells. This was the immunoSEQ version 4 assay in survey mode. TCRdb's table, derived via immunoSEQ multiplex PCR, lists solely in-frame clones and lacks some. In the table there are fewer than 40,000 clones, 82% of which are singletons. The stimulus was lysate of CMV-infected fibroblasts, about 11 ug/mL. CD40L-negative CD69-negative CD45RO-high memory CD4+ T cells were sorted as populations depleted of antigen-responding cells. This CDR3 comprises 13 residues. The germline CDR1 and CDR2 sequences are SGHTA and FQGNSA. Trimming left V 5 bases short and J 3 bases short, with 11 bases between. As concerns this clone: What it binds is not known.

The chain couples TRBV7-2 to TRBJ2-7; a possible D gene is TRBD1 (6 bases). The sample consisted of CD4+ T cells sorted from PBMCs after approximately 19-hour stimulation, taken from a patient who received antiretroviral therapy. The clonotype comes from an adult woman with HIV who was CMV-seropositive. CDR3 in amino acids: CASSVLQGYEQYF. Here the CDR3 DNA reads TGTGCCAGCAGCGTTCTACAGGGCTACGAGCAGTACTTC.